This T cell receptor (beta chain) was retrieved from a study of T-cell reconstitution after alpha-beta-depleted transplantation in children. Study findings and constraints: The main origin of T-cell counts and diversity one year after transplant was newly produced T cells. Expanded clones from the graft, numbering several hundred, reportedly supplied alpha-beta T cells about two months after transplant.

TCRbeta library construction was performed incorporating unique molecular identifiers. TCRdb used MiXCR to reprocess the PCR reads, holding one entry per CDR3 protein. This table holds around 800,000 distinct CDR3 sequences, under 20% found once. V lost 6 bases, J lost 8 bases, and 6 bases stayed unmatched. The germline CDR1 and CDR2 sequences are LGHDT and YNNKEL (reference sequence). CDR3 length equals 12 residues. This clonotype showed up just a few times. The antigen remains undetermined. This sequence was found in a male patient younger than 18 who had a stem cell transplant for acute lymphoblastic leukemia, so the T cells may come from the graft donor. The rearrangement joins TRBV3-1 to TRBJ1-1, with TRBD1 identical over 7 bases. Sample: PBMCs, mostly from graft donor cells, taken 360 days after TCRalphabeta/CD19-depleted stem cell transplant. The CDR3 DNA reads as TGTGCCAGCAGGCATAACAGGGGAGAAGCTTTCTTT. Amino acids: CASRHNRGEAFF.